This T cell receptor beta chain was captured by sequencing in a study of identical twins. Findings and limits, study-wide: With abundant cord blood beta clonotypes, insertions were fewer; memory repertoires showed no such pattern.

Germline CDR1 SGHAT, CDR2 FQNNGV. Trimming removed 5 bases from V and 2 bases from J, with 11 bases in between. This CDR3 is built from 14 residues. It was template switching that added a universal primer site, and there were unique molecular identifiers on the cDNA. TCRdb fed the 5' RACE reads into MiXCR, producing one record per CDR3 protein. The data hold 200,000 to 300,000 distinct CDR3 sequences, with 5.5% to 7% observed a single time. Healthy Caucasian donors formed the entire cohort. This clonotype was detected ten times or more. Its cognate antigen is unknown. The data also belong to a second study, concerning yellow fever vaccine responses in identical twins.

The clonotype originates from a young woman in good health. This chain connects TRBV11-2 to TRBJ2-3, with D tentatively TRBD2 (6 bases). Sequenced: memory (CD45RO+) T cells sorted from blood. DNA of the CDR3: TGTGCCAGCAGCCTGTGGGACTCCACAGATACGCAGTATTTT. It is translated as CASSLWDSTDTQYF.